This TCR beta chain was identified during a study of T cell responses to AZD1222 COVID-19 vaccine. Overall study results and limits: Only five or six people who got AZD1222 tested seropositive at baseline. Spike-specific TCR breadth and depth were elevated following two AZD1222 doses. Reports indicate that nearly half of spike-specific TCRs are directed at unmutated variant regions.

Clones were read by immunoSEQ multiplex PCR, and TCRdb kept only the in-frame ones, dropping some. The sample has approximately 220,000 clones; about 92% are singletons. This CDR3 is 15 amino acids long. In germline, CDR1 is MNHEY, CDR2 SVGAGI. Trimming at V came to 5 bases and at J to 3 bases, leaving 5 bases not matched to a gene. With regard to this clone: Its specificity is not known.

V usage is TRBV6-5 and J usage is TRBJ1-5; 9 bases fit TRBD1. The receptor was isolated from an adult in good health. Sequencing was performed on peripheral blood, taken on day 0 of MenACWY control vaccination. CDR3 amino acids: CASSKDRGPNQPQHF. The CDR3 DNA follows: TGTGCCAGCAGTAAGGACAGGGGTCCCAATCAGCCCCAGCATTTT.